This note documents a single T cell receptor beta chain sequence. Its antigen is not known. The data are from a study of T-cell memory formation after mild COVID-19. General study findings and limits: The finding that pre-infection memory included some responding clones suggested that cross-reactive memory joined.

The CDR3 has 13 residues. Trimming removed 1 base at V and 3 bases at J, with 4 bases between. 5'RACE primed at constant segments yielded TCR alpha and TCR beta cDNA libraries bearing sample barcodes and UMIs. TCRdb reprocessed the 5' RACE reads with MiXCR, giving one entry per CDR3 protein. The data hold under 600,000 distinct CDR3 sequences, with about a fifth observed a single time. The rearrangement uses TRBV12-3 or TRBV12-4 and TRBJ2-1; no firm D call. Source material: PBMCs or a T cell subset sorted from them (not recorded which). The sequence came from an adult woman who had mild COVID-19 (a few samples of this study predate the infection). Cell type and time point are not known. The CDR3, as DNA: TGTGCCAGCAGTTTAGGGAACTACAATGAGCAGTTCTTC. Translation gives CASSLGNYNEQFF.